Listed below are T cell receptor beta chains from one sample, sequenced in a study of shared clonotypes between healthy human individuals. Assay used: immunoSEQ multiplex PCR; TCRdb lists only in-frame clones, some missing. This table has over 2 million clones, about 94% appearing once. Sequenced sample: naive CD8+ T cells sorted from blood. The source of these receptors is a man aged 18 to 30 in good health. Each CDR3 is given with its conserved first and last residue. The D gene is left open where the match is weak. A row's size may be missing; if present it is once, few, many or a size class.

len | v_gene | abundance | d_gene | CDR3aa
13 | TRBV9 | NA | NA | CASSVGGTYGYTF
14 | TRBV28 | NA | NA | CASSLSGRSYEQYF
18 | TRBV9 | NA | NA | CASSAYRPGRDRKNIQYF
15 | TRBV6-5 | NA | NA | CASSYRGHGTYEQYF
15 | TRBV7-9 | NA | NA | CASSVLRESSYEQYF
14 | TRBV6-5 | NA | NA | CASSMTNYNSPLHF
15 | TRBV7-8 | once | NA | CASSLRDPGGSPLHF
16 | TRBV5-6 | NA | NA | CASSLGVTGGSYEQYF
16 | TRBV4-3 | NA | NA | CASSQGPGTGGYEQYF
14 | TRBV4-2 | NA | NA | CASSLEQTLDEQYF
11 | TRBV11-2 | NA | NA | CASSTGYEQYF
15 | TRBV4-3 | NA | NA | CASSQGTGRTEKLFF
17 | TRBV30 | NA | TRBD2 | CAWSGLAGVISTDTQYF
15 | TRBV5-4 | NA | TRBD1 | CASSASGTGYETQYF
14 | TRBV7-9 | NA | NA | CASSPEGSRYEQYF
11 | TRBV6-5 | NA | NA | CASRSSYEQYF
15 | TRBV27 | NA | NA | CASRPPGRKHNEQFF
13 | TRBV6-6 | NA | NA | CASSYSGYEEQYF
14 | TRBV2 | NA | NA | CASSDGNTQETQYF
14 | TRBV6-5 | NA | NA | CASSPGVEDTEAFF